The sequence of this T cell receptor beta chain was determined in a study of CD8 T cells in Susac syndrome (dated 2019 in TCRdb). With regard to the full study: Repertoire sequencing was used to test whether CD8+ T cell activation and differentiation in Susac syndrome was antigen driven. Study-wide findings and limitations: The number of individuals in the TCR sequencing and HLA analysis was recognized as being relatively small.

CDR1 and CDR2, per the germline V gene (reference sequence), are SGHNT and YYREEE. Trimming costs V 0 bases and J 0 bases, and their ends lie 9 bases apart. Inclusive of the bounding cysteine and phenylalanine, the CDR3 is 15 residues long. The CDR3 DNA has 45 bases and is translated from base 1. Peripheral blood CD8+ and CD4+ T cells from healthy donors, Susac syndrome patients and multiple sclerosis patients were profiled using high-throughput TCR beta sequencing. Healthy donors were included as age- and sex-matched controls. Bulk CD8+ and CD4+ T cells were purified magnetically by negative isolation, whereas CD8+ TEMRA cells were enriched by FACS. Blood was collected in EDTA tubes and processed within 24 hours, with PBMCs isolated through density gradient centrifugation. PBMCs intended for TCR sequencing were cryopreserved in liquid nitrogen and were subsequently thawed in a 37 degrees C water bath. The sorted or isolated CD4+, CD8+ and CD8+ TEMRA cells had a purity of 90% or higher.

Concerning this clonotype: Its antigen is not yet known. Base qualities are missing; no much larger clone stands one base away.

RNA was extracted with the RNeasy kit and about 0.5 to 1 ug was reverse transcribed using random hexamers. The immunoSEQ multiplex PCR assay, covering 54 Vbeta and 13 Jbeta segments, was used to amplify TCR beta CDR3 regions. To correct PCR amplification bias, a synthetic template baseline was used for both primer optimization and computational correction. The source study handled its data this way. Reads were annotated to V, D and J genes per IMGT and analyzed with immunoSEQ Analyzer, keeping only productive sequences. Clonality was computed as one minus Shannon entropy normalized by log2 of the number of productive unique sequences. For each patient and control, public and private clones were evaluated among the 100 most prevalent clones. Clones were defined as Susac-specific when absent from the healthy and MS cohorts, from about a thousand published viral clones and from other ImmuneACCESS disease sequences. Using fastp trimming at Q25 and MiXCR clonotype assembly, TCRdb reanalyzed the public sequencing data and kept in-frame beta chains. When rows share a CDR3 protein, they turn into one entry using the most common DNA and genes. The V and J calls here are based on TCRdb, not the publication. The table for this sample lists more than 150,000 distinct CDR3 sequences; about 90% of them were counted only once. The ten largest clones represent around 0.087% of the sample.

The source is a human donor in good health. The specimen was CD4+ T cells from PBMCs. This chain joins TRBV5-4 to TRBJ1-1, with the identity of the D gene unclear. The CDR3 region reads CASSLAGQMNTEAFF. The DNA sequence is as follows: TGTGCCAGCAGCTTGGCCGGGCAGATGAACACTGAAGCTTTCTTT.